This T cell receptor (beta chain) originates from a study of T cell responses to AZD1222 COVID-19 vaccine. Across the whole study: Second-dose intervals near 4 or 12 weeks were combined.

Germline V CDR1 and CDR2: MNHEY, SVGAGI. V gave up 7 bases and J gave up 3 bases, with 16 bases separating them. The CDR3 is made up of 15 amino acids. A note on this clone: Its antigen remains unknown.

General study results and limits: Females outnumbered males among donors, who were mostly white British; clonal diversity was possibly underestimated. Dominant at 160-218 and 743-854, vaccine-associated CD4 TCRs also spanned spike.

Clones were sequenced by immunoSEQ multiplex PCR, and TCRdb holds only the in-frame ones, with some missing. The table has 180,000 or so clones, less than 90% seen once. This sequence was found in an adult in good health. The rearrangement uses TRBV6-5 and TRBJ1-5; D might be TRBD1 (6 bases). The sample consisted of peripheral blood, taken on day 0 of AZD1222 vaccination. CDR3 sequence (DNA): TGTGCCAGCAAATGGACAGCGGCCCTCAATCAGCCCCAGCATTTT. Translated: CASKWTAALNQPQHF.